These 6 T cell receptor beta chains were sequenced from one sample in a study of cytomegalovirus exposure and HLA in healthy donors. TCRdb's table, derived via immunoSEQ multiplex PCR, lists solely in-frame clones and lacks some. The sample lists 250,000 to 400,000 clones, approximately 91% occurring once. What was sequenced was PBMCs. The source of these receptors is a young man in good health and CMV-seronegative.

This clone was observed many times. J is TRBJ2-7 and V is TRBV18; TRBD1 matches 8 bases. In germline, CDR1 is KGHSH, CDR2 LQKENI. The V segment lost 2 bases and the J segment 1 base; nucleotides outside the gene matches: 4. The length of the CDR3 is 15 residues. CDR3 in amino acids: CASSPGTGLSYEQYF. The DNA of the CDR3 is TGTGCCAGCTCACCAGGGACAGGCTTATCCTACGAGCAGTACTTC.

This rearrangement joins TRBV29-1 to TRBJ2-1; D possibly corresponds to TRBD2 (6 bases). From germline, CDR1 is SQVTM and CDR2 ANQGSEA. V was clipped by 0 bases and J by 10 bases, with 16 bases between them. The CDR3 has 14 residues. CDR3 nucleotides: TGCAGCGTTGAAGATTATGCCGGGGGATGGGAGCAGTTCTTC. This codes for CSVEDYAGGWEQFF.

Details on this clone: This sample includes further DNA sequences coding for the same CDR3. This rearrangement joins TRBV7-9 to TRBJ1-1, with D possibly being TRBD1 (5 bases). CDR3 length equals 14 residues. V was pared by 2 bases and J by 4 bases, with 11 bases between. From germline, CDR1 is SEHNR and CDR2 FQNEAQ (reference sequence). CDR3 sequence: CASSLRGAGTEAFF. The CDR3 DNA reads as TGTGCCAGCAGCTTAAGGGGCGCCGGCACTGAAGCTTTCTTT.

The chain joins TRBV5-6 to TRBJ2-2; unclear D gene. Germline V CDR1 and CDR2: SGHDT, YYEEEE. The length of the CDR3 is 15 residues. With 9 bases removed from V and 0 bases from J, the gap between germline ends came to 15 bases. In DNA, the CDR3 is TGTGCCACCCGCCATGGTCAGTCGAACACCGGGGAGCTGTTTTTT. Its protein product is CATRHGQSNTGELFF.

This chain's CDR3 is CASPPGTGIFTEAFF. The CDR3, as DNA: TGTGCCAGCCCCCCGGGGACAGGGATTTTCACTGAAGCTTTCTTT. The chain employs TRBV25-1 and TRBJ1-1, with 9 bases fitting TRBD1. Trimming at V came to 8 bases and at J to 4 bases, leaving 11 bases not matched to a gene. The CDR3 loop spans 15 amino acids. Germline loops: CDR1 MGHDK, CDR2 SYGVNS.

The CDR3 spells CASGESSYNEQFF. In DNA, the CDR3 is TGTGCTTCAGGGGAGAGCTCCTACAATGAGCAGTTCTTC. The chain joins TRBV5-4 to TRBJ2-1; perhaps TRBD1 as D (6 bases). This CDR3 is built from 13 residues. Germline-derived CDR1 and CDR2 are SGHNT and YYREEE (reference sequence).